This T cell receptor beta chain emerged from a study of HIV-infected children after antiretroviral therapy interruption. General observations from the study: By the end of treatment interruption, naive CD4+ clonality (Gini) increased. Naive CD4+ CDR3 sharing between time points fell after interruption began.

Stated treatment: PENTA 11 planned treatment interruption arm or continuous ART arm. Participants had taken at least three-drug ART for at least 24 weeks. At least 5 million viable PBMCs were required per cryopreserved sample. Unique molecular identifiers were included in an RNA-based 3' RACE TCR library. Via MiXCR, TCRdb re-called the 3' RACE reads, giving one row per CDR3 protein. The sample consists of around 50,000 distinct CDR3 sequences, 4.3% of them appearing once. Deletions cut 6 bases from V and 14 bases from J, with 14 bases between. CDR1 is LNHDA and CDR2 is SQIVND in the germline V gene (reference sequence). CDR3 size: 12 residues. This clonotype was counted a few times. Its antigen is still unknown.

The sample in question was CD45RA+ CD4+ T cells from PBMCs, pooled from several time points, obtained from a donor given antiretroviral therapy, either interrupted or continuous. The subset was: naive CD4+ CD45RA+ CD45RO- T cells. The clonotype was recovered from a pool of human donors with HIV. V gene TRBV19 combines with J gene TRBJ1-6; TRBD1 might be the D (6 bases). Here the CDR3 DNA reads TGTGCCAGTAGCCTAATAGGGGGGACCCTCCACTTT. Translation: CASSLIGGTLHF.